The 13 T cell receptor beta chains presented below share a single source sample, sequenced in a study of vaccination effects on CD4 cells after COVID-19. Which antigens these TCRs recognize remains unknown. After expansion with viral peptide pools in the ViraFEST assay, antigen-specific CD4+ T cells were sequenced. When about ten days of culture had elapsed, CD4+ T cells were isolated. Each participant received a vaccine that was either BNT162b2 or mRNA-1273, given as two doses. Libraries were prepared by immunoSEQ multiplex PCR; TCRdb keeps only in-frame clonotypes and omits some of them. This table holds 65,000 to 70,000 clones, roughly 80% found once. The input for sequencing was CD4+ T cells from PBMCs cultured with HCoV-OC43 spike peptides, taken after COVID-19 vaccination. Subset of the sample: HCoV-OC43 spike overlapping peptide pool stimulation. The receptors here all came from a human donor who received a COVID-19 vaccine.

In nucleotides, the CDR3 is TGTGCCATCAAGAGAGTATCCTGGACAGGGGGTTTATACGAGCAGTACGTC. The encoded protein is CAIKRVSWTGGLYEQYV. The chain is built from TRBV10-3 and TRBJ2-7, with 10 bases matching TRBD1. There are 17 residues in the CDR3. Trimming cost V 7 bases and J 4 bases; bases outside gene matches: 16. Germline CDR1 ENHRY, CDR2 SYGVKD.

The chain employs TRBV27 and TRBJ2-5, with TRBD1 matching 10 bases. This CDR3 has 15 residues. The germline gives CDR1 MNHEY, CDR2 SMNVEV (reference sequence). V dropped 3 bases and J dropped 9; count of bases not matched to a gene: 10. The CDR3 DNA follows: TGTGCCAGCAGTTTTCCGGGACAGGGGCTCAGGGCCCAGTACTTC. The encoded protein is CASSFPGQGLRAQYF.

This sequence joins TRBV19 and TRBJ2-2, with 8 bases that match TRBD2. The CDR3 has 15 residues. The V gene's germline CDR1 is LNHDA and CDR2 SQIVND (reference sequence). Trimming took 2 bases from V and 5 from J; bases not matched to a gene: 4. This CDR3 is CASSIRTGGTGELFF. The CDR3 nucleotides read TGTGCCAGTAGTATACGAACGGGAGGGACCGGGGAGCTGTTTTTT.

V and J are TRBV19 and TRBJ2-5; 11 bases are a match to TRBD1. Germline CDR1 reads LNHDA; CDR2 reads SQIVND (reference sequence). The CDR3 contains 15 residues. The V gene end was trimmed by 7 bases and the J gene end by 5 bases; junction bases not matched to a gene: 9. The CDR3 loop reads CASNLGQGAGETQYF. CDR3 coding DNA: TGTGCCAGTAACCTTGGACAGGGGGCAGGGGAGACCCAGTACTTC.

The V and J genes are TRBV29-1 and TRBJ1-2; D gene unclear. Germline values: CDR1 SQVTM, CDR2 ANQGSEA. The V and J ends lost 4 bases and 2 bases respectively, with 8 bases between them. The CDR3 contains 12 residues. The CDR3 DNA reads as TGCAGCGTTGTTTCGGGAAACTATGGCTACACCTTC. It translates to CSVVSGNYGYTF.

The genes are TRBV5-4 and TRBJ1-2; D unclear. Trimming removed 4 bases at V and 3 bases at J, with 10 bases between. Germline lookup yields CDR1 SGHNT and CDR2 YYREEE (reference sequence). This CDR3 contains 13 residues. The CDR3 spells CASSLDGDYGYTF. Here the CDR3 DNA reads TGTGCCAGCAGCCTTGACGGAGACTATGGCTACACCTTC.

The chain combines TRBV6-4 with TRBJ1-4, with D possibly TRBD1 on 5 matching bases. The germline CDR1 and CDR2 sequences are MRHNA and SNTAGT. V lost 6 bases and J 4 bases, leaving 12 bases between the germline ends. The CDR3 runs to 14 residues. The DNA for the CDR3 is TGTGCCAGCAGACCGAACGGGGGTAATGAAAAACTGTTTTTT. This encodes CASRPNGGNEKLFF.

The gene calls are TRBV10-3 and TRBJ2-5; no clear D gene. V was shortened by 0 bases and J by 1 base, with 6 bases between the two germline ends. This CDR3 is 14 amino acids long. CDR1 is ENHRY and CDR2 is SYGVKD in the germline V gene. CDR3 amino acids: CAISESYSQETQYF. The CDR3 coding sequence is TGTGCCATCAGTGAGTCATACAGCCAAGAGACCCAGTACTTC.

This clone came up a few times. This chain connects TRBV6-2 or TRBV6-3 to TRBJ2-7, with a weak D call TRBD1 (5 bases). From germline, CDR1 is MNHEY and CDR2 SVGEGT. The CDR3 has 12 amino acids. V was trimmed by 6 bases and J by 1 base, leaving 7 bases between them. CDR3 sequence: CASSDSSYEQYV. The CDR3 nucleotides are TGTGCCAGCAGCGACAGTTCCTACGAGCAGTACGTC.

This clone appeared once. The V and J genes are TRBV5-1 and TRBJ2-5; TRBD2 agrees at 11 bases. With V trimmed by 2 bases and J by 3 bases, 3 bases remained unmatched. Germline values: CDR1 SGHRS, CDR2 YFSETQ. CDR3 length: 15 residues. The DNA for the CDR3 is TGCGCCAGCAGCTTTTCGACTAGCGGGGAAGAGACCCAGTACTTC. It encodes CASSFSTSGEETQYF.

This clone was found once. The V and J genes are TRBV5-1 and TRBJ2-4; 8 bases align to TRBD1. The V gene end was trimmed by 4 bases and the J gene end by 8 bases; junction bases not matched to a gene: 5. This CDR3 has 13 residues. Per germline, CDR1 SGHRS and CDR2 YFSETQ. The CDR3: CASSRQTGDIQYF. Written as DNA, the CDR3 is TGCGCCAGCAGCCGACAGACAGGGGACATTCAGTACTTC.

V usage is TRBV5-8 and J usage is TRBJ1-4, with D possibly being TRBD1 (6 bases). Germline lookup yields CDR1 SGHTS and CDR2 YDEGEE. CDR3 length: 15 residues. Trimming pared 3 bases from V and 4 bases from J, leaving 13 bases between. The DNA of the CDR3 is TGTGCCAGCAGCTATCAGACAGGTGTTAATGAAAAACTGTTTTTT. It codes for CASSYQTGVNEKLFF.

The chain links TRBV7-2 to TRBJ1-5; weak D call: TRBD1 (5 bases). Germline loops: CDR1 SGHTA, CDR2 FQGNSA. The CDR3 consists of 13 residues. Trimming removed 3 bases from V and 6 bases from J, with 9 bases in between. Here the CDR3 DNA reads TGTGCCAGCAGCTTCGACAGTAGTCAGCCCCAGCATTTT. This codes for CASSFDSSQPQHF.